This TCR beta chain is drawn from a study of esophageal squamous cell carcinoma under preoperative chemotherapy. Study outcomes and limitations: Paclitaxel-nedaplatin therapy caused immediate, substantial clonotype frequency changes. Peripheral T cells showed a significant TCR diversity increase after chemotherapy, unlike tumor-infiltrating lymphocytes.

As concerns this clonotype: Its target is unknown.

Time point meaning: before preoperative PTX-NDP chemotherapy. Preoperative chemotherapy with paclitaxel-nedaplatin was given to patients before surgery. This CDR3 region has 15 residues. The germline V gene has CDR1 SGHTA and CDR2 FQGNSA. TCRdb reprocessed the PCR reads via MiXCR and lists one record per CDR3 protein. In the table there are about 30,000 distinct CDR3 sequences, under 55% of which are singletons. V is TRBV7-2 and J is TRBJ2-2; D may match TRBD1 or TRBD2 (5 bases each). The J call may be incorrect, as the DNA end agrees better with TRBJ2-3. The TCR sequence derives from a human donor with esophageal squamous cell carcinoma. The donor label of this sample is uncertain. This sample was gathered from a patient given preoperative chemotherapy. The CDR3 nucleotides are TGTGCCAGCAGCTTAGAACAGGTGGACACCGGGGAGCAGTATTTT. Amino acid sequence: CASSLEQVDTGEQYF.